This T cell receptor beta chain derives from a study of identical twins (dated by TCRdb to the mid-2010s). Study-wide context: To test whether fetal clonotypes persist, this study deep-sequenced TCR alpha and beta repertoires from monozygotic twins, from unrelated adults of various ages, and from cord blood. Replicate twin experiments were performed at different times using different library preparation protocols to rule out contamination. Broader findings and caveats from the paper: Compared with coincidental sharing between unrelated individuals, an excess of low generation-probability sequences was observed among out-of-frame TCR alpha sequences shared between twins. In beta out-of-frame sequences, excess twin sharing was weaker, because having fewer shared sequences lowered the signal-to-noise ratio. Zero-insertion analyses could be partly confounded by invariant T cells such as MAIT and iNKT, although diverse VJ usage argued against such confounding for most clonotypes. Because the same donors could not be followed over many years, the conclusions depended on cross-sectional statistical analysis. In monozygotic twins, out-of-frame TCR alpha sharing was systematically underestimated by recombination models, although the models agreed with sharing between unrelated individuals. Abundant cord blood beta clonotypes carried fewer insertions; young adult naive repertoires showed a weaker similar trend, while memory repertoires showed none.

Of note for this clonotype: Its antigen is unknown. The input lacks base qualities; no much larger clone sits a single base away.

Only healthy Caucasian donors were included. From a lookup of the germline V gene (reference sequence), CDR1 and CDR2 are DFQATT and SNEGSKA. V gives up 1 base and J gives up 10 bases, and the segment between their germline ends measures 7 bases. CDR3 length: 10 amino acids, cysteine to phenylalanine. Only the CDR3 DNA is retained, 30 bases long and in frame from the first base. Libraries were constructed by 5' RACE. Sequencing used an Illumina HiSeq 2000. Template switching added a universal primer binding site, and the final cDNA carried a unique molecular identifier that allowed TCR cDNA molecules to be counted accurately. First-strand cDNA for TCR alpha and beta chains was synthesized from specific primers in the conserved constant-segment region. To control for contamination, every cDNA library was double barcoded, receiving both a SMART-Mk sample barcode and Illumina barcodes. Two successive PCR steps introduced TruSeq adapter sequences along with Illumina sample barcodes. The Illumina HiSeq platform was used with custom primers to sequence TCR alpha and beta cDNA libraries. In the source study's methods: Unique molecular identifiers were extracted from raw reads with MiGEC, and CDR3 positions were determined with MiXCR. Recombination models were inferred per individual with the repgenHMM and IGoR tools using an EM algorithm. Shared clonotypes were analyzed with the tcR package in R, and sharing was normalized by the product of cloneset sizes. To study raw recombination without the effects of thymic and clonal selection, out-of-frame nonproductive sequences were analyzed. TCRdb applied fastp at Q25 and MiXCR to the public reads, then kept only in-frame beta chains. Rows are combined by CDR3 protein, so each entry shows the most common genes and DNA. These V and J calls originate from TCRdb's pipeline instead of the authors' own analysis. The sample records 1.5 million to 2 million distinct CDR3 sequences, around 29% of which are singletons. The top ten constitute about 0.27% of the sample.

The origin of this receptor is a newborn girl in good health. Sequencing used cord blood. Here the chain combines TRBV20-1 and TRBJ1-2; the D segment cannot be called with confidence. The nucleotide sequence reads TGCAGTGCTAGAGGCCTCACCTACACCTTC. It is translated as CSARGLTYTF.